Listed here are 28 T cell receptor beta chains from one sample, sequenced in a study of siplizumab effects on memory and regulatory T cells. TCRdb's copy holds only in-frame clones and misses some; the assay was immunoSEQ multiplex PCR. The top ten clones hold more than 0.65% of a sample with over 100,000 clones, about 91% of them seen once. The sample comprised Tregs sorted from blood. The origin of the receptors is a human donor in good health.

The gene calls are TRBV6-5 and TRBJ2-7; perhaps TRBD2 as D (6 bases). V was clipped by 3 bases and J by 3 bases, with 12 bases between them. There are 14 residues in the CDR3. Germline-derived CDR1 and CDR2 are MNHEY and SVGAGI. CDR3 DNA: TGTGCCAGCAGTTATTCCACTAGCCGCTACGAGCAGTACTTC. This codes for CASSYSTSRYEQYF.

This clone has a handful of counts. V usage is TRBV7-9 and J usage is TRBJ1-5; TRBD1 is a possible D gene (5 bases). Germline CDR1 is SEHNR and CDR2 is FQNEAQ (reference sequence). This CDR3 is built from 14 residues. The V end lost 3 bases, the J end lost 7 bases, and 13 bases lay between the germline ends. The CDR3 sequence is CASSFGGGAQPQHF. The CDR3 nucleotides are TGTGCCAGCAGCTTCGGAGGAGGGGCCCAGCCCCAGCATTTT. Full variable domain (rest looked up from reference TRBV7-9 and TRBJ1-5): DTGVSQNPRHKITKRGQNVTFRCDPISEHNRLYWYRQTLGQGPEFLTYFQNEAQLEKSRLLSDRFSAERPKGSFSTLEIQRTEQGDSAMYLCASSFGGGAQPQHFGDGTRLSIL.

For this clone: One end of the junction varies from germline; a read error may be responsible. This chain connects TRBV19 to TRBJ1-2; perhaps TRBD1 as D (5 bases). CDR3 length: 16 residues. Germline CDR1 reads LNHDA; CDR2 reads SQIVND (reference sequence). CDR3 DNA sequence: TGTGCCAGTAGTACCCCGGGACTTGCTCCTAAGTATGGCTACACCTTC. This codes for CASSTPGLAPKYGYTF. Using reference TRBV19 and TRBJ1-2 for the parts outside the CDR3, the full variable domain is DGGITQSPKYLFRKEGQNVTLSCEQNLNHDAMYWYRQDPGQGLRLIYYSQIVNDFQKGDIAEGYSVSREKKESFPLTVTSAQKNPTAFYLCASSTPGLAPKYGYTFGSGTRLTVV.

This clone was counted a few times. This chain links TRBV10-3 with TRBJ1-2, with a tentative D call TRBD1 (6 bases). The CDR3 sequence is 12 residues long. The germline V and J ends were trimmed by 5 bases and 5 bases, with 9 bases remaining between them. The germline gives CDR1 ENHRY, CDR2 SYGVKD. The CDR3 region is CAISSQGYGYTF. The CDR3 coding sequence is TGTGCCATCAGTTCCCAGGGGTATGGCTACACCTTC.

The J gene is TRBJ1-2, the V gene TRBV11-1; D not certain. CDR3 size: 12 residues. The germline V gene encodes CDR1 SGHAT and CDR2 FQDESV (reference sequence). Trimming took 3 bases from V and 8 from J, leaving 10 bases between them. This CDR3 reads CASSFRGAGYTF. CDR3 nucleotides: TGTGCCAGCAGCTTCAGAGGTGCAGGCTACACCTTC. Complete variable domain (other parts from reference TRBV11-1 and TRBJ1-2): EAEVAQSPRYKITEKSQAVAFWCDPISGHATLYWYRQILGQGPELLVQFQDESVVDDSQLPKDRFSAERLKGVDSTLKIQPAELGDSAMYLCASSFRGAGYTFGSGTRLTVV.

V is TRBV5-4 and J is TRBJ2-3, with a possible D match to TRBD2 (5 bases). Germline V lookup: CDR1 SGHNT, CDR2 YYREEE (reference sequence). This CDR3 region has 13 residues. V lost 4 bases and J lost 5, with 11 bases in between. The CDR3 sequence: CASSPLAGDTQYF. DNA for the CDR3: TGTGCCAGCAGCCCTCTTGCGGGAGATACGCAGTATTTT.

This chain joins TRBV18 and TRBJ1-2; D is unclear. The V end lost 3 bases, the J end lost 2 bases, and 10 bases lay between the germline ends. The CDR3 totals 14 residues. Germline V gene sequence: CDR1 KGHSH, CDR2 LQKENI. The CDR3 DNA reads TGTGCCAGCTCACCCCAAGGAGGAAACTATGGCTACACCTTC. Its translation: CASSPQGGNYGYTF.

For the CDR3, the DNA is TGTGCCAGTACCCCCGGGGGCAGAAGAGGTCAGCCCCAGCATTTT. Translated: CASTPGGRRGQPQHF. The rearrangement joins TRBV19 to TRBJ1-5, with D perhaps TRBD1 (6 bases). Per germline, CDR1 LNHDA and CDR2 SQIVND (reference sequence). Trimming cost V 7 bases and J 6 bases, with 19 bases left between them. There are 15 residues in the CDR3.

This clone was seen once. This rearrangement joins TRBV29-1 to TRBJ2-4; possible D gene TRBD2, 5 bases. Germline CDR1 SQVTM, CDR2 ANQGSEA. This CDR3 is 13 amino acids long. The V end was cut by 6 bases, the J end by 0 bases, with 9 bases between. CDR3 protein: CSVVALAKNIQYF. In nucleotides, the CDR3 is TGCAGCGTCGTAGCGCTAGCCAAAAACATTCAGTACTTC.

This sequence joins TRBV20-1 and TRBJ2-7; D gene uncertain. Germline CDR1 reads DFQATT; CDR2 reads SNEGSKA (reference sequence). V shed 4 bases and J shed 2 bases, with 6 bases lying between them. There are 11 residues in the CDR3. The CDR3 sequence: CSAKAPYEQYF. The CDR3 coding sequence is TGCAGTGCTAAAGCCCCCTACGAGCAGTACTTC.

The rearrangement uses TRBV10-1 and TRBJ1-2, with D perhaps matching TRBD1 (6 bases). This CDR3 spans 14 amino acids. Germline lookup yields CDR1 WNHNN and CDR2 SYGVQD (reference sequence). The V end was cut by 0 bases, the J end by 7 bases, with 12 bases between. In nucleotides, the CDR3 is TGCGCCAGCAGTGAGTCTGGGACAAAAACTGGCTACACCTTC. As protein: CASSESGTKTGYTF.

The rearrangement uses TRBV28 and TRBJ2-3, with unresolved D. The V end was cut by 6 bases, the J end by 2 bases, with 21 bases between. This CDR3 is built from 17 residues. Looked up from germline, CDR1 is MDHEN and CDR2 is SYDVKM. CDR3 sequence: CASSPPPAVDLTDTQYF. In nucleotides, the CDR3 is TGTGCCAGCAGCCCCCCCCCAGCAGTCGATCTCACAGATACGCAGTATTTT.

V gene TRBV5-4 combines with J gene TRBJ2-5, with 8 bases matching TRBD2. V lost 4 bases and J lost 1; bases outside the gene matches: 12. CDR3 length: 17 residues. Germline CDR1 and CDR2: SGHNT and YYREEE (reference sequence). CDR3 region: CASSRGGGSRSQETQYF. The DNA of the CDR3 is TGTGCCAGCAGCCGGGGGGGCGGGAGCAGGTCCCAAGAGACCCAGTACTTC.

Here the CDR3 reads CASSYVDSYNQPQHF. The CDR3, as DNA: TGTGCCAGCAGTTACGTCGACAGCTATAATCAGCCCCAGCATTTT. This chain uses TRBV6-6 with TRBJ1-5; D might be TRBD1 (5 bases). Deletions cut 2 bases from V and 4 bases from J, with 12 bases between. Per the germline V gene, CDR1 is MNHNY and CDR2 is SVGAGI (reference sequence). The CDR3 consists of 15 residues.

The sample holds a few counts of this clone. The rearrangement uses TRBV15 and TRBJ2-1; 9 bases match TRBD1. The CDR3 has 15 residues. Germline trimming cut 3 bases from V and 7 bases from J; bases unmatched to any gene: 7. CDR1 and CDR2 (germline): LNHNV, YYDKDF (reference sequence). The CDR3 loop is CATSRPDRGKNEQFF. CDR3 DNA: TGTGCCACCAGCAGGCCGGACAGGGGAAAGAATGAGCAGTTCTTC.

The V and J genes are TRBV6-6 and TRBJ2-7; D is possibly TRBD2 (6 bases). V was pared by 10 bases and J by 4 bases, with 14 bases between. This CDR3 is built from 12 residues. The germline V gene encodes CDR1 MNHNY and CDR2 SVGAGI (reference sequence). The CDR3 spells CATGGQFYEQYF. Here the CDR3 DNA reads TGTGCCACCGGAGGGCAGTTTTACGAGCAGTACTTC.

This clone was counted between two and nine times. The rearrangement links TRBV28 to TRBJ1-6; D gene uncertain. The CDR3 extends over 13 amino acids. Germline V gene lookup returns CDR1 MDHEN and CDR2 SYDVKM. V was cut by 6 bases and J by 8 bases, with 11 bases left in between. The CDR3 DNA is TGTGCCAGCAGGGTAGGGTTTTATTCACCCCTCCACTTT. It codes for CASRVGFYSPLHF.

The CDR3 DNA sequence: TGCGCCAGCAGCTCACTAGCGGGGGCAGGGGAGACCCAGTACTTC. Its translation is CASSSLAGAGETQYF. This chain links TRBV5-1 with TRBJ2-5, with TRBD2 identical over 11 bases. This CDR3 has 15 residues. V was pared by 3 bases and J by 5 bases, with 6 bases of the junction left unmatched. CDR1 SGHRS and CDR2 YFSETQ come from the germline V gene.

The chain carries TRBV5-6 and TRBJ2-7; D is undetermined. CDR1 SGHDT and CDR2 YYEEEE come from the germline V gene. The length of the CDR3 is 16 residues. The V gene lost 2 bases and the J gene lost 0 bases, with 15 bases spanning the gap. As DNA, the CDR3 is TGTGCCAGCAGCTTCTTTCCGACAAAGATCTCCTACGAGCAGTACTTC. Translation gives CASSFFPTKISYEQYF.

The chain combines TRBV9 with TRBJ2-1; 12 nucleotides line up with TRBD2. Germline V gives CDR1 SGDLS, CDR2 YYNGEE. The CDR3 totals 19 residues. V shed 0 bases and J 0 bases; nucleotides not matched to a gene: 7. CDR3 region: CASSVGLLAGGSSYNEQFF. The CDR3 nucleotides are TGTGCCAGCAGCGTAGGGCTACTAGCGGGGGGAAGCTCCTACAATGAGCAGTTCTTC.

The chain carries TRBV14 and TRBJ1-6, with D unclear. The CDR3 loop spans 14 amino acids. CDR1 and CDR2 from the germline V gene are SGHDN and FVKESK. The V and J ends lost 1 base and 4 bases respectively, with 5 bases between them. The CDR3 coding sequence is TGTGCCAGCAGCCAAGGGCGGTATAATTCACCCCTCCACTTT. Translation: CASSQGRYNSPLHF.

V is TRBV11-2 and J is TRBJ2-4, with TRBD1 matching over 9 bases. CDR1 is SGHAT, CDR2 FQNNGV, per germline. The CDR3 runs 14 residues. V was clipped by 8 bases and J by 3 bases; unmatched bases: 5. This CDR3 reads CASGTGFSKNIQYF. CDR3 DNA: TGTGCCAGCGGGACAGGGTTCAGCAAAAACATTCAGTACTTC.

CDR3 coding DNA: TGCGCCAGCAGTGATTGGACACCTAGCAATCAGCCCCAGCATTTT. As protein: CASSDWTPSNQPQHF. J is TRBJ1-5 and V is TRBV10-2, with TRBD1 as a possible D gene (5 bases). Trimming stripped 3 bases from V and 0 bases from J, with 9 bases between. Looked up from germline, CDR1 is WSHSY and CDR2 is SAAADI. The CDR3 totals 15 residues.

The rearrangement uses TRBV5-1 and TRBJ2-5, with 8 bases matching TRBD2. The trim removed 0 bases at V and 5 bases at J, leaving 3 bases unmatched. The CDR3 has 14 residues. Germline V gives CDR1 SGHRS, CDR2 YFSETQ. The CDR3 is CASSLVTSGETQYF. The CDR3, as DNA: TGCGCCAGCAGCTTGGTTACTAGCGGTGAGACCCAGTACTTC.

The chain couples TRBV6-5 to TRBJ2-3; D is perhaps TRBD1 or TRBD2 (6 bases each). Germline CDR1 MNHEY, CDR2 SVGAGI. The CDR3 contains 13 residues. V lost 7 bases, J lost 1 base, and 9 bases lay in between. The CDR3 coding sequence is TGTGCCAGCACTAGGGGGGGCACAGATACGCAGTATTTT. Amino acids: CASTRGGTDTQYF.

The chain employs TRBV28 and TRBJ1-2; D is unresolved. Per the germline V gene, CDR1 is MDHEN and CDR2 is SYDVKM. This CDR3 is 12 amino acids long. V was cut by 3 bases and J by 7 bases, with 9 bases left in between. CDR3 sequence reads: CASSLAVGGYTF. CDR3 coding DNA: TGTGCCAGCAGTTTGGCGGTCGGTGGCTACACCTTC.

V and J are TRBV6-5 and TRBJ2-7, with TRBD1 matching over 8 bases. The CDR3 totals 15 residues. Losses at the gene ends were 2 bases for V and 3 bases for J; bases not matched to a gene: 6. The V gene's germline CDR1 is MNHEY and CDR2 SVGAGI. Here the CDR3 DNA reads TGTGCCAGCAGTTACGGGACAGGCGCAGGCTACGAGCAGTACTTC. Its protein is CASSYGTGAGYEQYF.

This sequence joins TRBV5-1 and TRBJ2-1; 10 nucleotides line up with TRBD2. Germline V gene sequence: CDR1 SGHRS, CDR2 YFSETQ. CDR3 length: 15 residues. J gave up 2 bases and V 7 bases, and 6 bases lay outside the gene matches. The CDR3 region has the DNA TGCGCCAGCTTCCTGAGCGGGGGGGCCTACAATGAGCAGTTCTTC. It yields the protein CASFLSGGAYNEQFF.